This is a list of T cell receptor beta chains from one sample in a study of T cell responses to AZD1222 COVID-19 vaccine. TCRdb keeps only in-frame clones here, not all; method: immunoSEQ multiplex PCR. Among 150,000 or so clones listed, roughly 92% were seen once. Sequenced material: peripheral blood, taken 28 days after the second AZD1222 dose. The source of these receptors is an adult who received the AZD1222 COVID-19 vaccine. Each CDR3 is given with its conserved first and last residue. D genes are given only for firm matches. A row's size may be missing; if present it is once, few, many or a size class.

d_gene,j_gene,abundance,v_gene,CDR3aa,CDR3nt
.,TRBJ1-5,.,TRBV12-2,CASRMTGPSNQPQHF,TGTGCAAGTCGCATGACAGGGCCAAGCAATCAGCCCCAGCATTTT
TRBD2,TRBJ2-7,few,TRBV27,CASSLVREGIYEQYF,TGTGCCAGCAGTTTAGTGCGGGAGGGAATCTACGAGCAGTACTTC
.,TRBJ2-2,.,TRBV27,CASSLSDLLTGELFF,TGTGCCAGCAGTTTATCGGATCTTCTCACCGGGGAGCTGTTTTTT
.,TRBJ1-5,.,TRBV6-5,CASGLSNQPQHF,TGTGCCAGCGGACTGAGCAATCAGCCCCAGCATTTT
.,TRBJ1-2,.,TRBV6-5,CASSYERYYGYTF,TGTGCCAGCAGTTATGAGCGTTACTATGGCTACACCTTC
TRBD2,TRBJ2-5,.,TRBV11-2,CASSLGFRLAGGGQETQYF,TGTGCCAGCAGCTTAGGGTTTCGGCTAGCGGGAGGGGGCCAAGAGACCCAGTACTTC
.,TRBJ2-7,.,TRBV7-2,CASRGGAYEQYF,TGTGCCAGCAGAGGGGGGGCCTACGAGCAGTACTTC
TRBD1,TRBJ1-5,.,TRBV7-2,CASSPGQPYSNQPQHF,TGTGCCAGCAGCCCGGGACAGCCTTATAGCAATCAGCCCCAGCATTTT
.,TRBJ1-5,.,TRBV19,CASSYPIGAQPQHF,TGTGCCAGTAGTTACCCAATAGGCGCGCAGCCCCAGCATTTT
.,TRBJ1-1,.,TRBV27,CASSSRPPNRENEAFF,TGTGCCAGCAGTTCGAGACCGCCCAACAGGGAGAATGAAGCTTTCTTT
TRBD1,TRBJ2-5,.,TRBV6-5,CASRRGPSETQYF,TGTGCCAGCAGGAGGGGGCCCTCTGAGACCCAGTACTTC
TRBD1,TRBJ1-6,once,TRBV7-9,CASSPRDSAYSPLHF,TGTGCCAGCTCACCCCGGGACAGCGCGTATTCACCCCTCCACTTT
.,TRBJ2-7,.,TRBV19,CASSRGNLYEQYF,TGTGCCAGTAGCAGGGGAAACCTCTACGAGCAGTACTTC
TRBD1,TRBJ1-2,once,TRBV4-1,CASSPGSTTGGGGYTF,TGCGCCAGCAGCCCGGGAAGTACCACAGGGGGAGGTGGCTACACCTTC
TRBD2,TRBJ2-1,once,TRBV28,CASSSAGGREFEQFF,TGTGCCAGCAGCTCAGCGGGAGGCCGTGAGTTTGAGCAGTTCTTC
.,TRBJ1-1,.,TRBV11-2,CASSVSLGLVNTEAFF,TGTGCCAGCAGCGTTAGCCTTGGACTTGTGAACACTGAAGCTTTCTTT
.,TRBJ2-4,.,TRBV7-6,CASSPSFQGTKNIQYF,TGTGCCAGCAGCCCTAGTTTTCAGGGTACCAAAAACATTCAGTACTTC
.,TRBJ2-3,once,TRBV5-1,CASSDSLGTDTQYF,TGCGCCAGTTCGGACTCCCTCGGGACAGATACGCAGTATTTT
.,TRBJ1-4,.,TRBV9,CASSVGAGPFEKLFF,TGTGCCAGCAGCGTAGGTGCAGGGCCTTTTGAAAAACTGTTTTTT
.,TRBJ1-5,once,TRBV3-1/TRBV3-2,CASSNWPNQPQHF,TGTGCCAGCAGTAATTGGCCCAATCAGCCCCAGCATTTT
.,TRBJ1-1,.,TRBV6-5,CASSYSYENTEAFF,TGTGCCAGCAGTTACTCCTACGAGAACACTGAAGCTTTCTTT
TRBD2,TRBJ2-7,.,TRBV27,CASSPRTSGRVISYEQYF,TGTGCCAGCAGTCCTCGGACTAGCGGGAGAGTCATATCCTACGAGCAGTACTTC
TRBD1,TRBJ1-6,once,TRBV3-1/TRBV3-2,CASSQEPGGRNSPLHF,TGTGCCAGCAGCCAAGAGCCAGGGGGCCGTAATTCACCCCTCCACTTT
.,TRBJ2-1,.,TRBV12-5,CASMLSSYNEQFF,TGTGCTAGTATGCTGAGCTCCTACAATGAGCAGTTCTTC
.,TRBJ1-2,once,TRBV6-1,CASSEAGALGYTF,TGTGCCAGCAGTGAGGCGGGGGCGCTTGGCTACACCTTC
.,TRBJ2-7,.,TRBV3-1/TRBV3-2,CASSQEGTGKEQYF,TGTGCCAGCAGCCAAGAGGGCACAGGGAAGGAGCAGTACTTC
TRBD1,TRBJ2-1,.,TRBV9,CASSVAGDRWDEQFF,TGTGCCAGCAGCGTAGCGGGGGACAGGTGGGATGAGCAGTTCTTC
.,TRBJ2-5,.,TRBV6-6,CASRVGVGQETQYF,TGTGCCAGCAGGGTGGGAGTCGGCCAAGAGACCCAGTACTTC
.,TRBJ1-2,once,TRBV5-1,CASSLFGGANYGYTF,TGCGCCAGCAGCTTGTTCGGGGGCGCTAACTATGGCTACACCTTC
.,TRBJ1-3,once,TRBV28,CASSLGTASSGNTIYF,TGTGCCAGCAGTTTAGGGACGGCAAGCTCTGGAAACACCATATATTTT